The T cell receptor beta chain described here comes from a study of blood T cell repertoires in COVID-19. The CDR3 is 14 amino acids. Germline CDR1 reads LGHDT; CDR2 reads YNNKEL (reference sequence). J lost 5 bases, V lost 7 bases, and 8 bases had no gene match. Original analysis: Reference gene primer amplification yielded estimated nucleated cell counts. Using immunoSEQ multiplex PCR, the repertoire was profiled, and TCRdb retains in-frame clones only, with some absent. The V and J calls and the clone size are those of that table, but D and trimming were determined from the DNA. The sample has around 140,000 clones; 84% are singletons.

The clonotype was recovered from a man aged 35-49 years with acute COVID-19. Source material: PBMCs or T cells enriched from blood (not recorded which). The rearrangement uses TRBV3-1 (or the pseudogene TRBV3-2) and TRBJ2-1, with 7 bases that match TRBD2. The chain's CDR3 is CASNRAGVDNEQFF. For the CDR3, the DNA is TGTGCCAGCAACCGGGCGGGAGTGGACAATGAGCAGTTCTTC.